This T cell receptor (beta chain) was identified in a study of cytomegalovirus exposure and HLA in healthy donors. Overall study findings and caveats: A few V segments could not be told apart, such as TRBV6-2 and TRBV6-3, and were left out.

The CDR3 extends over 14 amino acids. With 0 bases clipped from V and 1 base from J, the junction kept 0 bases outside the gene matches. From germline, CDR1 is SGHRS and CDR2 YFSETQ. This clone was observed a few times. Its antigen remains unidentified. PCR was performed using 60 Vbeta and 13 Jbeta primers. Profiling relied on immunoSEQ multiplex PCR, and the TCRdb table lists in-frame clones only, not all of them. Among 83,000 or so clones listed, roughly 77% were seen once. Sequenced input: PBMCs. This sequence joins TRBV5-1 and TRBJ1-1; 7 positions agree with TRBD1. This TCR derives from a woman between 40 and 55 years old in good health and CMV-seropositive. CDR3 nucleotide sequence: TGCGCCAGCAGCTTGGAGGGGGCGAACACTGAAGCTTTCTTT. It codes for CASSLEGANTEAFF.